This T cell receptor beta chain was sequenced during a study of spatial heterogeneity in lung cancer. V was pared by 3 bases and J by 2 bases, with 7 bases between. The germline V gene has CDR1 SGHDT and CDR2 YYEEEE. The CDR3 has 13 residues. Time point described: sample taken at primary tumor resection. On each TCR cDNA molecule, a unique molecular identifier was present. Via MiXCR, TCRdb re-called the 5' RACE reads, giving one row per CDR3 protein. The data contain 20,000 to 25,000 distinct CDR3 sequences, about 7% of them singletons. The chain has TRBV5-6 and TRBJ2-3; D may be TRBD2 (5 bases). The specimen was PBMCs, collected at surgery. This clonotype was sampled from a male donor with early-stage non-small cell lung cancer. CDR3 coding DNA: TGTGCCAGCAGCTCGACTAACACAGATACGCAGTATTTT. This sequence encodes CASSSTNTDTQYF.